The 19 T cell receptor beta chains below all came from one sample that was sequenced in a study of T-cell reconstitution after alpha-beta-depleted transplantation in children. Preparation of the TCRbeta library involved a method that used unique molecular identifiers. TCRdb redid the calling of the PCR reads with MiXCR, one entry per CDR3 protein. The sample lists under 20,000 distinct CDR3 sequences, roughly 7.1% occurring once. The specimen was PBMCs, mostly from graft donor cells, collected 60 days after TCRalphabeta/CD19-depleted stem cell transplant. The receptors originated from a boy under two years old who had a stem cell transplant for Wiskott-Aldrich syndrome, so the T cells may come from the graft donor.

This clonotype was detected many times. The gene calls are TRBV6-5 and TRBJ1-5, with 7 bases lining up with TRBD1. The CDR3 is 12 amino acids. Germline CDR1 MNHEY, CDR2 SVGAGI. V lost 8 bases, J lost 13 bases, and 11 bases stayed unmatched. DNA of the CDR3: TGTGCCAGCCGAGCCCCGGGACAGACACAGCATTTT. Translated, it gives CASRAPGQTQHF.

V is TRBV30 and J is TRBJ2-3; 14 bases fit TRBD2. Germline assignment: CDR1 GTSNPN and CDR2 SVGIG (reference sequence). The CDR3 is 15 residues long. Germline trimming cut 5 bases from V and 3 bases from J; bases unmatched to any gene: 4. CDR3 sequence: CAWVTSGRVTDTQYF. In DNA form, the CDR3 reads TGTGCCTGGGTGACTAGCGGGAGGGTAACAGATACGCAGTATTTT.

This clonotype appeared a few times. The chain joins TRBV6-5 to TRBJ2-4; 7 bases are a match to TRBD1. V lost 0 bases to trimming and J lost 13 bases; unmatched junction nucleotides: 12. Germline V CDR1 and CDR2: MNHEY, SVGAGI. The CDR3 has 15 amino acids. CDR3 in amino acids: CASSYSYRDSWSQYF. The CDR3 DNA is TGTGCCAGCAGTTACTCGTACCGGGACAGTTGGTCCCAGTACTTC.

This clonotype was found many times. This chain joins TRBV5-1 and TRBJ1-1, with D tentatively TRBD1 (5 bases). This CDR3 comprises 13 residues. The ends were cut back, 0 bases at V and 8 bases at J, with 11 bases in the middle. In germline, CDR1 is SGHRS, CDR2 YFSETQ. Here the CDR3 reads CASSLGQSGEAFF. In nucleotides, the CDR3 is TGCGCCAGCAGCTTGGGACAGAGCGGCGAAGCTTTCTTT.

This clonotype has at least ten counts. CDR3 DNA: TGCGCCAGCAGCTTTAAAGAGGGGTGGGAGGATGAGCAGTTCTTC. Translating it yields CASSFKEGWEDEQFF. The chain links TRBV5-1 to TRBJ2-1; D might be TRBD2 (6 bases). Looked up from germline, CDR1 is SGHRS and CDR2 is YFSETQ. The CDR3 totals 15 residues. Trimming shortened V by 2 bases and J by 8 bases, and 17 bases separated the two germline ends.

This clonotype was counted ten times or more. CDR3 nucleotides: TGTGCCAGCAGCTTGCTGACACCGAGACGGGGCGTCTCCTACAATGAGCAGTTCTTC. This encodes CASSLLTPRRGVSYNEQFF. The chain joins TRBV5-6 to TRBJ2-1; tentatively, D is TRBD1 or TRBD2 (5 bases each). V shed 1 base and J shed 0 bases, with 20 bases lying between them. From germline, CDR1 is SGHDT and CDR2 YYEEEE. The CDR3 consists of 19 residues.

At least ten counts were recorded for this clonotype. The chain is built from TRBV7-9 and TRBJ1-2; no definite D call. The CDR3 runs 16 residues. Trimming removed 3 bases from V and 2 bases from J, with 16 bases in between. Germline CDR1 reads SEHNR; CDR2 reads FQNEAQ (reference sequence). CDR3 coding DNA: TGTGCCAGCAGCTTCCCCGGAAGGAACAGCAACTATGGCTACACCTTC. Its translation is CASSFPGRNSNYGYTF.

This clonotype is medium-sized in the sample. This chain links TRBV7-9 with TRBJ2-3; D is unresolved. The germline V gene encodes CDR1 SEHNR and CDR2 FQNEAQ (reference sequence). This CDR3 comprises 14 residues. V lost 0 bases, J lost 1 base, and 5 bases lay in between. The CDR3 sequence is CASSLAHGTDTQYF. The DNA for the CDR3 is TGTGCCAGCAGCTTAGCCCACGGCACAGATACGCAGTATTTT.

This clonotype occurred many times. This chain joins TRBV7-6 and TRBJ1-3, with 7 bases aligning to TRBD1. CDR1 is SGHVS and CDR2 is FNYEAQ in the germline V gene. CDR3 size: 17 residues. Losses at the gene ends were 6 bases for V and 0 bases for J; bases not matched to a gene: 11. The CDR3 loop reads CASSLTGQTFSGNTIYF. The CDR3 coding sequence is TGTGCCAGCAGTCTAACGGGACAGACCTTCTCTGGAAACACCATATATTTT.

This clonotype is judged medium-sized. CDR3 DNA: TGTGCCAGCAGTCAAACAGGGACCTACGAGCAGTACTTC. This translates into CASSQTGTYEQYF. The chain links TRBV12-3 or TRBV12-4 to TRBJ2-7; D is possibly TRBD1 (6 bases). The CDR3 length is 13 residues. V was cut by 5 bases and J by 2 bases, with 10 bases left in between.

This clonotype was counted a few times. The chain couples TRBV7-3 to TRBJ2-2; D ambiguous. The CDR3 totals 13 residues. In germline, CDR1 is SGHTA, CDR2 FQGTGA. The germline V and J ends were trimmed by 6 bases and 6 bases, with 11 bases remaining between them. The CDR3 region has the DNA TGTGCCAGCAGTTTGGGGATGGCCGGGGAGCTGTTTTTT. Translating it yields CASSLGMAGELFF.

This clonotype was detected many times. CDR3 DNA sequence: TGCGCCAGCAGCTTGGACAGCAATCAGCCCCAGCATTTT. Translated, it gives CASSLDSNQPQHF. V is TRBV5-1 and J is TRBJ1-5; D unclear. The CDR3 has 13 amino acids. The germline gives CDR1 SGHRS, CDR2 YFSETQ. Trimming took off 0 bases at V and 1 base at J, with 2 bases between the two ends. The entire variable domain, with the rest obtained from reference TRBV5-1 and TRBJ1-5, is as follows: KAGVTQTPRYLIKTRGQQVTLSCSPISGHRSVSWYQQTPGQGLQFLFEYFSETQRNKGNFPGRFSGRQFSNSRSEMNVSTLELGDSALYLCASSLDSNQPQHFGDGTRLSIL.

This clonotype was counted only a few times. The chain employs TRBV5-1 and TRBJ2-3; the match to TRBD2 covers 13 bases. There are 16 residues in the CDR3. J lost 4 bases, V lost 4 bases, and 6 bases had no gene match. CDR1 SGHRS and CDR2 YFSETQ come from the germline V gene. The CDR3: CASSPGLAGRADTQYF. DNA for the CDR3: TGCGCCAGCAGCCCGGGACTAGCGGGGAGGGCAGATACGCAGTATTTT.

This clonotype was seen many times. The chain joins TRBV5-1 to TRBJ2-3; 15 nucleotides line up with TRBD2. This CDR3 contains 18 residues. Germline V CDR1 and CDR2: SGHRS, YFSETQ. The junction had 11 bases not matched to a gene; V was cut back by 2 bases and J by 7 bases. The CDR3 coding sequence is TGCGCCAGCAGCTTACGGTGGGGACTAGCGGGAGGTCGATATACGCAGTATTTT. It is translated as CASSLRWGLAGGRYTQYF.

This clonotype was counted many times. The V and J genes are TRBV7-9 and TRBJ1-1; unclear D gene. The CDR3 sequence is 17 residues long. V gave up 4 bases and J gave up 1 base, with 19 bases separating them. Per the germline V gene, CDR1 is SEHNR and CDR2 is FQNEAQ (reference sequence). CDR3 bases: TGTGCCAGCAGCTCGGTGGGCTTCAAGACTGGGAACACTGAAGCTTTCTTT. It translates to CASSSVGFKTGNTEAFF.

The rearrangement links TRBV25-1 to TRBJ1-2; 7 bases are shared with TRBD1. The CDR3 consists of 15 residues. Per the germline V gene, CDR1 is MGHDK and CDR2 is SYGVNS. V shed 5 bases, J shed 2 bases, and the junction held 8 bases outside the gene matches. The CDR3, as DNA: TGTGCCAGCAGTCCGACCGGGACAGAGAACTATGGCTACACCTTC. It codes for CASSPTGTENYGYTF.

Many counts were recorded for this clonotype. J is TRBJ2-1 and V is TRBV5-1, with a tentative D call TRBD2 (6 bases). V gave up 4 bases and J gave up 0 bases, with 17 bases separating them. Germline CDR1 is SGHRS and CDR2 is YFSETQ. The CDR3 contains 17 residues. CDR3 nucleotides: TGCGCCAGCAGCCCCATACCCTCCGGGAGCTCCTACAATGAGCAGTTCTTC. Protein: CASSPIPSGSSYNEQFF.

The gene calls are TRBV20-1 and TRBJ2-1; no reliable D call. This CDR3 is 14 amino acids long. Germline V lookup: CDR1 DFQATT, CDR2 SNEGSKA (reference sequence). V was pared by 6 bases and J by 0 bases, with 12 bases between. CDR3: CSASRVSSYNEQFF. The CDR3 nucleotides read TGCAGTGCCAGCCGGGTGAGCTCCTACAATGAGCAGTTCTTC.

This clonotype has just a few counts. V is TRBV15 and J is TRBJ2-1; the D is unclear. The CDR3 spans 11 residues. The germline CDR1 and CDR2 sequences are LNHNV and YYDKDF (reference sequence). The V and J ends lost 1 base and 9 bases respectively, with 4 bases between them. The CDR3 DNA reads as TGTGCCACCAGCAGAGGAGGTGAGCAGTTCTTC. Translating it yields CATSRGGEQFF.